This TCR beta chain was found in a study of CD8+ T cells in alopecia areata (dated by TCRdb to between 2017 and 2018). Study-wide context: The treated patients, all with moderate-to-severe alopecia areata, were enrolled in an open-label pilot trial of oral tofacitinib given at 5 to 10 mg twice daily. Patients received tofacitinib for 6 to 18 months and were then followed off drug for 6 months to check for delayed response and recurrence. In treated patients, disease severity was measured using the SALT score, which gives the percentage of scalp surface area affected. The study used high-throughput TCRbeta sequencing to examine T cell clonal expansion in alopecia areata, in both the C3H/HeJ mouse model and human patients. On the human side, TCRbeta sequencing was run on scalp tissue and on sorted CD4+ and CD8+ peripheral blood T cells from healthy controls and from alopecia areata patients with either patchy or totalis/universalis disease. Biopsies were taken from tofacitinib-treated patients at baseline and at 4 and 24 weeks of treatment, and a later scalp biopsy was taken in several of the tofacitinib-treated patients. Scalp clonality was compared among normal scalp (n=4), patchy alopecia areata scalp (n=8), and alopecia totalis/universalis scalp (n=8). The RNA source kit depended on sample type: the PAXgene miRNA kit for fixed scalp, the miRNeasy kit for PBMCs, and the RNeasy kit for mouse skin. Amplification of TCRbeta CDR3 regions was done by immunoSEQ multiplex PCR using 35 Vbeta forward primers and 13 Jbeta reverse primers. What the research found in general, with its limitations: Compared with normal scalp, lesional scalp had higher clonality and more expanded CD8+ clones, particularly in alopecia totalis/universalis, a pattern that suggests antigenic drive. During tofacitinib treatment, many expanded lesional clones remained in scalp and blood, and this persistence may partly explain relapse after treatment is stopped. Resident alphabeta T cells in normal human skin are also sequenced, complicating scalp TCR repertoire analysis, unlike mouse skin dominated by gammadelta T cells. Because the treated cohort was small and included a single nonresponder, larger studies are needed to assess links between baseline CD8+ expansion and response. Scalp clonality and the number of expanded CD8+ clones among the top 100 scalp clones were significantly decreased by tofacitinib. Shared TCR sequences between patients were less evident than in mice, which may be partly attributable to HLA diversity in the patient population.

Libraries came from the immunoSEQ multiplex PCR assay. RNA was extracted from all samples and reverse transcribed into cDNA, which served as template for TCR sequencing. First-strand cDNA was synthesized using SuperScript III with a 2:1 mix of oligo-dT and random hexamers. A synthetic immune receptor repertoire was used to measure amplification bias, and any remaining bias was corrected computationally. The study's processing was this. After raw reads were preprocessed to remove errors, the CDR3 was defined following IMGT conventions as running from the conserved cysteine to phenylalanine. Clonality was calculated as 1 minus Shannon entropy normalized by log2 of the number of productive unique TCRs. Whether each scalp clone was CD4 or CD8 was inferred by checking scalp TCRbeta sequences against the CD4 and CD8 repertoires from sorted blood. What TCRdb holds here is the immuneACCESS table cut down to in-frame rearrangements. Part of the clones is not present; checked against another copy, under half of the missing clones reflect an unresolved V gene, and the others are unexplained. D and trimming were read from the DNA, whereas the V and J calls and clone size are those reported in that table. The sample includes fewer than 150,000 clones, with less than 60% observed a single time. Together, the top ten hold approximately 3.6% of the sample.

Sample time point, as interpreted from the label and publication: roughly 26 weeks on oral tofacitinib. The sample's treatment or condition, from its label and the paper: oral pan-JAK inhibitor, 5-10 mg twice daily. Peripheral blood and lesional scalp punch biopsies were obtained from patients with alopecia areata. PBMCs were isolated by density centrifugation and stained for CD3, CD4 and CD8, and CD4+ and CD8+ T cells were sorted on a FACSAria. With respect to this clone: Its antigen remains unidentified. No per-base quality is available; no much larger clone lies one base away.

Spanning cysteine to phenylalanine, the CDR3 consists of 14 amino acids. Solely the CDR3 DNA is kept, with 42 bases framed from the first base. V loses 8 bases, J loses 3 bases, and the germline ends lie 16 bases apart. CDR1 and CDR2, per the germline V gene, are SGDLS and YYNGEE. The V and J genes are TRBV9 and TRBJ2-3, with TRBD2 tentatively as D gene (7 bases match). The sample in question was CD4+ T cells sorted from blood, obtained at week 24, from a patient treated with tofacitinib. This clonotype was obtained from a human donor with alopecia areata. CDR3 loop: CARKRGGWTDTQYF. The bases are TGTGCCAGGAAGAGGGGGGGCTGGACAGATACGCAGTATTTT. Here the CDR3 is joined to the reference TRBV9 and TRBJ2-3 genes, and the full variable domain is: DSGVTQTPKHLITATGQRVTLRCSPRSGDLSVYWYQQSLDQGLQFLIQYYNGEERAKGNILERFSAQQFPDLHSELNLSSLELGDSALYFCARKRGGWTDTQYFGPGTRLTVL.